The source of this T cell receptor (beta chain) is a study of shared clonotypes between healthy human individuals. The CDR3 consists of 14 residues. Trimming left V 5 bases short and J 2 bases short, with 12 bases between. Germline V lookup: CDR1 MNHEY, CDR2 SVGAGI. CD45RO-negative CD8 cells positively selected for CCR7 made up the naive population, which excluded terminally differentiated effector memory CD45RA+ cells. Replicate PCRs run on sorted subsets employed 200 ng DNA, around 27,000 T cell genomes. Sequencing used immunoSEQ multiplex PCR; TCRdb keeps in-frame clones, though not all of them. The sample contains around 1.9 million clones, more than 85% of which appear only once.

The sequence derives from a man younger than 35 in good health. Some clones in this sample may be carry-over from other donors' samples. This rearrangement joins TRBV6-5 to TRBJ1-1; D gene ambiguous. The sequenced sample consisted of naive CD8+ T cells from PBMCs. The CDR3 DNA reads TGTGCCAGCAGTACCCGGACGGCCAACACTGAAGCTTTCTTT. This encodes CASSTRTANTEAFF.